Listed below are T cell receptor beta chains from one sample, sequenced in a study of early stage breast cancer tumors. The repertoire was sequenced with immunoSEQ multiplex PCR; TCRdb's copy has only in-frame clones and lacks some. The data contain 51,000 or so clones, around 83% of them seen just once; the ten biggest clones take up 1.3% to 1.5%. The sample consisted of blood. The receptors were gathered from a person aged 50-59 years with breast cancer. CDR3s include the opening cysteine and the closing phenylalanine or tryptophan. D genes are given only for firm matches. Not every row has a clone size; where given, it reads once, few, many or a size class.

v_gene: TRBV7-2; j_gene: TRBJ1-1; d_gene: TRBD1; abundance: NA; CDR3nt: TGTGCCAGCAGCCGACAGGGGGCGGTGGACACTGAAGCTTTCTTT; CDR3aa: CASSRQGAVDTEAFF
v_gene: TRBV7-3; j_gene: TRBJ2-3; d_gene: NA; abundance: NA; CDR3nt: TGTGCCAGCAGCTTAAGGGGCAGCACAGATACGCAGTATTTT; CDR3aa: CASSLRGSTDTQYF
v_gene: TRBV4-1; j_gene: TRBJ2-5; d_gene: TRBD2; abundance: NA; CDR3nt: TGCGCCAGCAGCCAGGAAAGAGAGATTCTAGCGGGGGGGCGAGGTCAAGAGACCCAGTACTTC; CDR3aa: CASSQEREILAGGRGQETQYF
v_gene: TRBV5-4; j_gene: TRBJ2-7; d_gene: NA; abundance: NA; CDR3nt: TGTGCCAGCAGCTTCAAGACGGGTTACGAGCAGTACTTC; CDR3aa: CASSFKTGYEQYF
v_gene: TRBV5-4; j_gene: TRBJ2-2; d_gene: NA; abundance: NA; CDR3nt: TGTGCCAGCAGCGTCGGGGGGCCTAACACCGGGGAGCTGTTTTTT; CDR3aa: CASSVGGPNTGELFF
v_gene: TRBV7-2; j_gene: TRBJ1-6; d_gene: NA; abundance: few; CDR3nt: TGTGCCAGCAGCCCACTGGGGGGCTGGAATAATTCACCCCTCCACTTT; CDR3aa: CASSPLGGWNNSPLHF
v_gene: TRBV5-1; j_gene: TRBJ2-5; d_gene: NA; abundance: NA; CDR3nt: TGCGCCAGCAGCTTGTATGACAGTTCGATCGAGACCCAGTACTTC; CDR3aa: CASSLYDSSIETQYF
v_gene: TRBV19; j_gene: TRBJ2-2; d_gene: NA; abundance: few; CDR3nt: TGTGCCAGTAGTACCCCAGTCGGGGCCTACACCGGGGAGCTGTTTTTT; CDR3aa: CASSTPVGAYTGELFF
v_gene: TRBV30; j_gene: TRBJ2-1; d_gene: TRBD2; abundance: NA; CDR3nt: TGTGCCTGGGGGCGGGGACTAGCGGGCTACAATGAGCAGTTCTTC; CDR3aa: CAWGRGLAGYNEQFF
v_gene: TRBV5-4; j_gene: TRBJ1-4; d_gene: NA; abundance: NA; CDR3nt: TGTGCCAGCAGCTTGGCCGGGGTTAATGAAAAACTGTTTTTT; CDR3aa: CASSLAGVNEKLFF
v_gene: TRBV5-1; j_gene: TRBJ2-2; d_gene: NA; abundance: NA; CDR3nt: TGCGCCAGCAGCTTGGACAGGAACACCGGGGAGCTGTTTTTT; CDR3aa: CASSLDRNTGELFF
v_gene: TRBV6-1; j_gene: TRBJ2-2; d_gene: NA; abundance: NA; CDR3nt: TGTGCCACTGGGGGGACAGTTAACACCGGGGAGCTGTTTTTT; CDR3aa: CATGGTVNTGELFF
v_gene: TRBV11-2; j_gene: TRBJ2-7; d_gene: NA; abundance: NA; CDR3nt: TGTGCCAGCAGCTTAGCAATAGGCAGGCCTTACGAGCAGTACTTC; CDR3aa: CASSLAIGRPYEQYF
v_gene: TRBV6-5; j_gene: TRBJ2-7; d_gene: NA; abundance: NA; CDR3nt: TGTGCCACCATGACAGGGTTAAGCGGGAGAGGGTACTTC; CDR3aa: CATMTGLSGRGYF
v_gene: TRBV6-6; j_gene: TRBJ1-2; d_gene: NA; abundance: NA; CDR3nt: TGTGCCAGCAGTTACCCCCCTAGCTATGGCTACACCTTC; CDR3aa: CASSYPPSYGYTF
v_gene: TRBV5-5; j_gene: TRBJ2-7; d_gene: TRBD2; abundance: NA; CDR3nt: TGTGCCAGCAGCCAAGAAGCGCTAGCGGCTTATGCCTACGAGCAGTACTTC; CDR3aa: CASSQEALAAYAYEQYF
v_gene: TRBV5-1; j_gene: TRBJ2-3; d_gene: NA; abundance: NA; CDR3nt: TGCGCCAGCAGCTTGTCCGGGAAGGCGGGCACCAAGGGGGTGGGCACAGATACGCAGTATTTT; CDR3aa: CASSLSGKAGTKGVGTDTQYF
v_gene: TRBV4-3; j_gene: TRBJ2-2; d_gene: NA; abundance: NA; CDR3nt: TGCGCCAGCAGCCAAGATCCTCCCTCTAGCGCCAACACCGGGGAGCTGTTTTTT; CDR3aa: CASSQDPPSSANTGELFF
v_gene: TRBV4-3; j_gene: TRBJ2-7; d_gene: TRBD2; abundance: medium-sized; CDR3nt: TGCGCCAGCAGCCAAGGACTAGCCCTCTCCTACGAGCAGTACTTC; CDR3aa: CASSQGLALSYEQYF
v_gene: TRBV4-1; j_gene: TRBJ2-7; d_gene: NA; abundance: NA; CDR3nt: TGCGCCAGCAGCCCAGAAGTAGCGAATGTTTACGAGCAGTACTTC; CDR3aa: CASSPEVANVYEQYF
v_gene: TRBV7-2; j_gene: TRBJ2-3; d_gene: NA; abundance: NA; CDR3nt: TGTGCCAGCAGCTACACCCAAGCGACAGATACGCAGTATTTT; CDR3aa: CASSYTQATDTQYF
v_gene: TRBV6-5; j_gene: TRBJ1-4; d_gene: TRBD1; abundance: NA; CDR3nt: TGTGCCAGCAGTTACGACAGGGGGGGGGAAAAACTGTTTTTT; CDR3aa: CASSYDRGGEKLFF
v_gene: TRBV2; j_gene: TRBJ2-7; d_gene: NA; abundance: NA; CDR3nt: TGTGCCAGCAGGTTGGGGTTAAGCGAGCAGTACTTC; CDR3aa: CASRLGLSEQYF
v_gene: TRBV27; j_gene: TRBJ2-7; d_gene: NA; abundance: NA; CDR3nt: TGTGCCAGCAGGGGAGGGGGGGGCGAGCAGTACTTC; CDR3aa: CASRGGGGEQYF
v_gene: TRBV30; j_gene: TRBJ1-1; d_gene: NA; abundance: few; CDR3nt: TGTGCCTGGAGGCCAAACAGGGTTGGGGGCGCTTTCTTT; CDR3aa: CAWRPNRVGGAFF
v_gene: TRBV5-6; j_gene: TRBJ1-1; d_gene: NA; abundance: NA; CDR3nt: TGTGCCAGCAGCTTGGCCCAGAAGGAGAACACTGAAGCTTTCTTT; CDR3aa: CASSLAQKENTEAFF
v_gene: TRBV5-1; j_gene: TRBJ2-5; d_gene: NA; abundance: NA; CDR3nt: TGCGCCAGCAGCTTGGAGGAGGGATACGAGACCCAGTACTTC; CDR3aa: CASSLEEGYETQYF
v_gene: TRBV5-1; j_gene: TRBJ2-1; d_gene: NA; abundance: NA; CDR3nt: TGCGCCAGCAGCTTGGGGTCAAGCTCCTACAATGAGCAGTTCTTC; CDR3aa: CASSLGSSSYNEQFF
v_gene: TRBV28; j_gene: TRBJ1-3; d_gene: TRBD1; abundance: NA; CDR3nt: TGTGCCAGCAGTTCTGGACAGGCTGGAAACACCATATATTTT; CDR3aa: CASSSGQAGNTIYF
v_gene: TRBV2; j_gene: TRBJ2-7; d_gene: NA; abundance: NA; CDR3nt: TGTGCCAGCGCCCTCTCCGGGCCCGACTCCTACGAGCAGTACTTC; CDR3aa: CASALSGPDSYEQYF
v_gene: TRBV7-8; j_gene: TRBJ2-1; d_gene: NA; abundance: few; CDR3nt: TGTGCCAGCAGATCCCGCGGAAGCTCCTACAATGAGCAGTTCTTC; CDR3aa: CASRSRGSSYNEQFF
v_gene: TRBV5-6; j_gene: TRBJ2-5; d_gene: NA; abundance: NA; CDR3nt: TGTGCCAGCAGCCGCCAAGAGACCCAGTACTTC; CDR3aa: CASSRQETQYF
v_gene: TRBV7-3; j_gene: TRBJ1-1; d_gene: NA; abundance: NA; CDR3nt: TGTGCCAGCAGCCAACAGGAGAACACTGAAGCTTTCTTT; CDR3aa: CASSQQENTEAFF
v_gene: TRBV11-2; j_gene: TRBJ1-2; d_gene: TRBD1; abundance: few; CDR3nt: TGTGCCAGCAGCCACCTCCGGGGACAGCACAACTATGGCTACACCTTC; CDR3aa: CASSHLRGQHNYGYTF
v_gene: TRBV18; j_gene: TRBJ2-1; d_gene: TRBD1; abundance: NA; CDR3nt: TGTGCCAGCTCACGACAGGGGGGAAGCTCCTACAATGAGCAGTTCTTC; CDR3aa: CASSRQGGSSYNEQFF
v_gene: TRBV25-1; j_gene: TRBJ1-4; d_gene: NA; abundance: NA; CDR3nt: TGTGCCAGCAGTGAAAACTCCCATGGAGAAAAACTGTTTTTT; CDR3aa: CASSENSHGEKLFF
v_gene: TRBV18; j_gene: TRBJ2-7; d_gene: NA; abundance: once; CDR3nt: TGTGCCAGCTCCCCCCGCGAGGGCCCCGGCTACGAGCAGTACTTC; CDR3aa: CASSPREGPGYEQYF
v_gene: TRBV18; j_gene: TRBJ1-2; d_gene: NA; abundance: once; CDR3nt: TGTGCCAGCTCACCCCGGACGGAGAACTATGGCTACACCTTC; CDR3aa: CASSPRTENYGYTF